These 9 T cell receptor beta chains originate from one sample sequenced in a study of graft-versus-host responses after intestinal transplantation. Assay: immunoSEQ multiplex PCR; the TCRdb copy retains only in-frame clones and omits some. The sample carries over 45,000 clones, approximately 90% recorded once. The sample in question was PBMCs, obtained 26 days after transplant. The source is a human patient who received an intestinal transplant, so some T cells may come from the graft donor.

The gene calls are TRBV29-1 and TRBJ2-3; 7 nucleotides line up with TRBD2. Trimming removed 6 bases from V and 1 base from J; junction bases left unmatched: 10. Germline CDR1 SQVTM, CDR2 ANQGSEA. This CDR3 region has 15 residues. The CDR3 reads CSVNEGRGGTDTQYF. The CDR3 DNA reads as TGCAGCGTCAACGAGGGCCGGGGGGGCACAGATACGCAGTATTTT.

The rearrangement joins TRBV27 to TRBJ2-1, with 8 bases that match TRBD2. The germline V gene encodes CDR1 MNHEY and CDR2 SMNVEV (reference sequence). V was clipped by 2 bases and J by 0 bases; unmatched bases: 12. The CDR3 contains 19 residues. Written as DNA, the CDR3 is TGTGCCAGCAGTTTAGCGGGGGGCTTGTCGGAGGGCTCCTACAATGAGCAGTTCTTC. Its protein product is CASSLAGGLSEGSYNEQFF.

This chain connects TRBV2 to TRBJ2-5; D not certain. The germline V gene encodes CDR1 SNHLY and CDR2 FYNNEI. V was shortened by 4 bases and J by 2 bases, with 5 bases between the two germline ends. The length of the CDR3 is 12 residues. CDR3 in amino acids: CASSGAQETQYF. CDR3 DNA sequence: TGTGCCAGCAGTGGGGCACAAGAGACCCAGTACTTC.

The V call is TRBV5-6, the J call TRBJ2-5; 11 nucleotides match TRBD2. Germline V gives CDR1 SGHDT, CDR2 YYEEEE. The V and J ends lost 4 bases and 2 bases, in that order; junction bases with no gene match: 7. This CDR3 comprises 16 residues. For the CDR3, the DNA is TGTGCCAGCAGCCCTGGGACTAGCGGACTACAAGAGACCCAGTACTTC. Translation: CASSPGTSGLQETQYF. Drawing the rest from reference TRBV5-6 and TRBJ2-5, the complete variable domain is DAGVTQSPTHLIKTRGQQVTLRCSPKSGHDTVSWYQQALGQGPQFIFQYYEEEERQRGNFPDRFSGHQFPNYSSELNVNALLLGDSALYLCASSPGTSGLQETQYFGPGTRLLVL.

A note on this clone: The junction departs from germline at one end; a sequencing error may be responsible. Other DNA sequences from this sample encode an identical CDR3 as well. This chain joins TRBV6-1 and TRBJ1-6; D not resolved. CDR3 length: 17 amino acids. CDR1 and CDR2 (germline): MNHNS, SASEGT. In DNA, the CDR3 is TGTGCCAGCAGTGAACGCCACAGTTGGGTGAATAATTCGCCCCTCCACTTT. Translation: CASSERHSWVNNSPLHF.

The V gene is TRBV9, the J gene TRBJ1-4; 7 positions match TRBD1. CDR3 length equals 15 residues. The V gene end was trimmed by 0 bases and the J gene end by 5 bases; junction bases not matched to a gene: 4. Germline values: CDR1 SGDLS, CDR2 YYNGEE. The CDR3 is CASSVEGTENEKLFF. DNA for the CDR3: TGTGCCAGCAGCGTAGAGGGGACAGAAAATGAAAAACTGTTTTTT.

This rearrangement joins TRBV19 to TRBJ1-2; D not certain. Germline CDR1 is LNHDA and CDR2 is SQIVND (reference sequence). V lost 1 base to trimming and J lost 4 bases, with 13 bases between them. This CDR3 has 15 residues. The DNA of the CDR3 is TGTGCCAGTAGTATAGGAGGAGGGCTCGGCTATGGCTACACCTTC. Translating gives CASSIGGGLGYGYTF.

V usage is TRBV28 and J usage is TRBJ1-1; D is uncertain. Trimming took off 7 bases at V and 7 bases at J, with 22 bases between the two ends. Germline V lookup: CDR1 MDHEN, CDR2 SYDVKM. This CDR3 contains 15 residues. As DNA, the CDR3 is TGTGCCAGCAATCCCCTGGTCCGAGGGCTACTTGAAGCTTTCTTT. It encodes CASNPLVRGLLEAFF.

This clone was observed a single time. As DNA, the CDR3 is TGTGCCAGCAGTTTGTCTGTGGCATCTAGCACAGATACGCAGTATTTT. Its translation is CASSLSVASSTDTQYF. The chain links TRBV28 to TRBJ2-3; D not certain. Germline V gene sequence: CDR1 MDHEN, CDR2 SYDVKM. Trimming pared 3 bases from V and 0 bases from J, leaving 13 bases between. CDR3 length: 16 amino acids.